This entry features one T cell receptor (beta chain) sequence. The antigen it binds to is not known. Base qualities are not recorded, but no much larger clone differs from it by a single base. The data were obtained in a study of T cell responses to AZD1222 COVID-19 vaccine (dated by TCRdb to about 2021). Some background on the complete study: Because spike-specific TCR depth and breadth did not differ between the two schedules, AZD1222 recipients who got a second dose at roughly 4 weeks were pooled with those who got a second dose at roughly 12 weeks. TCR sequencing covered roughly 230 trial participants: nearly 210 given two doses of AZD1222 and 26 given two doses of MenACWY control vaccine. Trial participants were enrolled by age into 18-55, 56-69 and 70-plus year subgroups, with around 150, 28 and 57 TCR-sequenced participants respectively.

The time point label, as the study defines it: baseline before first vaccination. Vaccinee samples came from UK trials COV001 and COV002, including a single-blind randomized controlled phase 2/3 trial of AZD1222 (ChAdOx1 nCoV-19) in healthy adults. Trial participant PBMC samples were collected at day 0 and day 28 after the second dose for TCRbeta chain sequencing. The CDR3 regions of human TCRbeta chains were analyzed by immunosequencing. The authors' analysis ran thus. TCRs in the repertoires were matched against a reference library of SARS-CoV-2-specific TCRs that had been generated with the MIRA antigen-specificity platform. Breadth was defined as the fraction of unique TCRs that were SARS-CoV-2-associated. Depth was defined as the fraction of total T cells that were SARS-CoV-2-associated. Using the MIRA data, each spike-specific TCR was mapped to the spike region that the TCR reacts to and placed in a CD4 or CD8 class. Log10-transformed breadth and depth values were compared by one-way ANOVA with Sidak's multiple comparisons tests. TCRdb stores this immuneACCESS table with in-frame sequences only. Part of the clones is absent; in the studies checked, under half of the shortfall reflects unresolved V genes, and no reason is known for the rest. V and J calls plus clone size are reproduced from that table; the DNA served to infer D and trimming. For this sample there are roughly 100,000 clones; approximately 88% appear just once. Around 9.4% of the sample belongs to the ten largest clones.

Results the study describes overall, beyond this receptor: Participants were mostly white British, with more females than males. The authors suggested clonal diversity may have been underestimated. In the small 56-69-year group, the increase in depth fell short of significance, most likely because of low power. Conclusions about previously exposed vaccinees are limited because only a handful of AZD1222 recipients were SARS-CoV-2 seropositive at baseline. After two AZD1222 doses, both the breadth and the depth of spike-specific TCRs were significantly higher than at day 0 and than in MenACWY recipients. The whole spike protein was spanned by vaccine-associated CD4 TCRs, and dominant responses were seen in regions 160-218 and 743-854. Because no samples from the day 14 peak response were available, repertoires could be characterized only after the peak T cell response. Reportedly, close to half of the unique spike-specific TCRs recognized epitopes lying outside the regions that are mutated in the B.1.351 and B.1.1.7 variants.

Looking up the germline V gene yields CDR1 SGHTA and CDR2 FQGNSA. V loses 4 bases, J loses 5 bases, and the germline ends lie 8 bases apart. CDR3 length: 13 amino acids, cysteine to phenylalanine. The entry retains the CDR3 DNA only, 39 bases that are in frame from base 1. The clonotype comes from an adult in good health. The chain employs TRBV7-2 and TRBJ2-2, with the D call perhaps TRBD1 or TRBD2, each one matching 5 bases. The source material was peripheral blood, sampled on day 0 of AZD1222 vaccination. The CDR3 is CASSWDGTGELFF. The nucleotide sequence is TGTGCCAGCAGCTGGGACGGTACCGGGGAGCTGTTTTTT.